This is a list of T cell receptor beta chains from one sample in a study of T-cell memory formation after mild COVID-19. MiXCR was run by TCRdb on the 5' RACE reads, yielding one entry per CDR3 protein. The sample lists about 610,000 distinct CDR3 sequences, around 15% occurring once. Input material: PBMCs or a T cell subset sorted from them (not recorded which). Source of these receptors: an adult woman who had mild COVID-19 (a few samples of this study predate the infection). Cell type and time point are not known. Each CDR3 is given with its conserved first and last residue. Fields, in order: clone size, V gene, D gene, J gene, CDR3 DNA, CDR3 protein. D genes are given only for firm matches. Size tells how often a clone was seen (once, few, many) or the class of an expanded clone, and some rows leave it out.

few	TRBV7-2	NA	TRBJ2-1	TGTGCCAGCAGCGCCCGGGACCAGAAGCAGTTCTTC	CASSARDQKQFF
NA	TRBV12-3/TRBV12-4	TRBD2	TRBJ2-1	TGTGCCAGCAGTTTGTTGACTAGCCTCCAAGGGGACTACAATGAGCAGTTCTTC	CASSLLTSLQGDYNEQFF
NA	TRBV7-2	TRBD2	TRBJ2-3	TGTGCCAGCAGCCAGGGACTAGCGGGGGGGGTGTTTGATACGCAGTATTTT	CASSQGLAGGVFDTQYF
NA	TRBV7-9	NA	TRBJ2-1	TGCGCCAGCAGCCTGCCCTCGGGAAATGAGCAGTTCTTC	CASSLPSGNEQFF
NA	TRBV10-3	NA	TRBJ1-2	TGTGCCATCAGTGCCTACCAGGGCAGAACTAACTATGGCTACACCTTC	CAISAYQGRTNYGYTF
many	TRBV7-3	NA	TRBJ2-1	TGTGCCAGCAGCCCTTTAGGGGGCTACAATGAGCAGTTCTTC	CASSPLGGYNEQFF
NA	TRBV7-9	NA	TRBJ1-3	TGTGCCAGCAGCTCTATCGGGCCCCGCTCTTCTGGAAACACCATATATTTT	CASSSIGPRSSGNTIYF
few	TRBV5-4	TRBD1	TRBJ2-1	TGTGCCAGCAGCTTCCGGACAGGGAGTGGGGAGCAGTTCTTC	CASSFRTGSGEQFF
few	TRBV5-1	TRBD1	TRBJ1-1	TGCGCCAGCAGCTACTCCCAGGGGGCGGTAACTGAAGCTTTCTTT	CASSYSQGAVTEAFF
few	TRBV7-2	TRBD1	TRBJ2-1	TGTGCCAGCAGCTTAATGGGACAGGGGGCAAATGAGCAGTTCTTC	CASSLMGQGANEQFF
NA	TRBV5-4	TRBD1	TRBJ1-2	TGTGCCAGCAGCTTGGATTGGGACAGGGTTCGCTACACCTTC	CASSLDWDRVRYTF
few	TRBV9	NA	TRBJ2-7	TGTGCCAGCAGCCCCGGACCGGGAAGGGGTGAGCAGTACTTC	CASSPGPGRGEQYF
NA	TRBV7-9	TRBD1	TRBJ1-2	TGTGCCAGCAGCTTAGAGACAGGGGGCGTCTATGGCTACACCTTC	CASSLETGGVYGYTF
NA	TRBV20-1	NA	TRBJ2-5	TGCAGTGCTAGAGATCCGGTACAAGAGACCCAGTACTTC	CSARDPVQETQYF
few	TRBV27	TRBD2	TRBJ2-3	TGTGCCAGCAGAGCGGGGGGCCATCCTAGCACAGATACGCAGTATTTT	CASRAGGHPSTDTQYF
NA	TRBV19	TRBD1	TRBJ1-1	TGTGCCAGTAGGGAGGGACAGGGGGCTACAGGAGCTTTCTTT	CASREGQGATGAFF
NA	TRBV11-3	NA	TRBJ1-1	TGTGCCAGCAGCCTCACATCCTTGAACACTGAAGCTTTCTTT	CASSLTSLNTEAFF
NA	TRBV29-1	TRBD2	TRBJ2-4	TGCAGCGTTGGACTAGCGGGGGAAGCCAAAAACATTCAGTACTTC	CSVGLAGEAKNIQYF
NA	TRBV24-1	NA	TRBJ1-5	TGTGCCACCAGTGATTGGGGACGACCCGAGAGGATCCAGCCCCAGCATTTT	CATSDWGRPERIQPQHF
NA	TRBV5-1	TRBD2	TRBJ2-3	TGCGCCAGCAGCTCCACTAGCGGGGGGGCCAAAGATACGCAGTATTTT	CASSSTSGGAKDTQYF
few	TRBV24-1	NA	TRBJ1-5	TGTGCCACCAGTGATTCCGGGGGTCAGCCCCAGCATTTT	CATSDSGGQPQHF
few	TRBV10-3	TRBD2	TRBJ2-7	TGTGCCACCGAACCGAGCGGGAGGGCGGGAGAGCAGTACTTC	CATEPSGRAGEQYF
many	TRBV2	TRBD1	TRBJ1-1	TGTGCCAGCAGTGACGGGACAGGGCCTCGAACTGAAGCTTTCTTT	CASSDGTGPRTEAFF
NA	TRBV25-1	NA	TRBJ2-2	TGTGCCAGCAGTGCATTTCCAACAGGGTCGGTGAACACCGGGGAGCTGTTTTTT	CASSAFPTGSVNTGELFF
NA	TRBV24-1	TRBD1	TRBJ2-3	TGTGCCACCAGTGATCTTGGACAGGGTAATACGGATACGCAGTATTTT	CATSDLGQGNTDTQYF
NA	TRBV6-5	NA	TRBJ2-7	NA	CASSSSGTNYEQYF
NA	TRBV4-1	TRBD1	TRBJ2-7	TGCGCCAGCAGCCGCAACCGGCCACAGGGGGCATACGAGCAGTACTTC	CASSRNRPQGAYEQYF
few	TRBV18	TRBD2	TRBJ2-4	TGTGCCAGCTTTGCCCTAGCGGGAGCCAAAAACATTCAGTACTTC	CASFALAGAKNIQYF
NA	TRBV3-1	NA	TRBJ1-1	TGTGCCAGCAGCCCGGGGGAGAGGACTGAAGCTTTCTTT	CASSPGERTEAFF
NA	TRBV3-1	NA	TRBJ2-2	TGTGCCAGCAGCCAAGGGGCCGGCGGGATCACCGGGGAGCTGTTTTTT	CASSQGAGGITGELFF
NA	TRBV19	TRBD1	TRBJ1-2	TGTGCCAGTAACTGGGACAGGGTTAACTATGGCTACACCTTC	CASNWDRVNYGYTF
NA	TRBV11-3	NA	TRBJ1-3	TGTGCCAGCAGCTCCCGACAGGCCGACGACGCTGGAAACACCATATATTTT	CASSSRQADDAGNTIYF